This T cell receptor beta chain was captured in a study of blood T cell repertoires in COVID-19. Study at large: Acute and convalescent COVID-19 samples came from the United States, Italy and Spain.

As originally analysed: Counts of nucleated cells, estimated from reference gene primer amplification, were obtained. This table comes from immunoSEQ multiplex PCR, and its TCRdb copy is limited to in-frame clones, with some not included. V, J and clone size were drawn from that table, and D and trimming were deduced from the DNA. This sample has about 210,000 clones, with roughly 87% found just once. Recruits, aged roughly 18 to 95 years, lived in 24 US areas. Germline V gives CDR1 LNHDA, CDR2 SQIVND (reference sequence). CDR3 length: 13 amino acids. V was shortened by 3 bases and J by 6 bases, with 12 bases between the two germline ends.

Sequencing input: PBMCs or T cells enriched from blood (not recorded which). The chain employs TRBV19 and TRBJ2-7, with D uncertain. The receptor's source is a man aged 18 to 29 with acute COVID-19. CDR3 sequence reads: CASSMSQRSEQYF. For the CDR3, the DNA is TGTGCCAGTAGTATGTCCCAGCGAAGCGAGCAGTACTTC.